Given below is one T cell receptor (beta chain) in context. This clone has just one count. The clone's antigen remains unknown. No clone much larger than this one lies a single base away; base qualities are absent. Collaborating institutions collected whole blood in K2EDTA tubes following their own protocols. Collaborator samples were shipped for TCRbeta analysis as frozen whole blood, isolated PBMCs, or DNA extracted from either sample type. The immunoSEQ Assay, a bias-controlled multiplex PCR, was used to amplify TCRbeta CDR3 regions from genomic DNA. As for the authors' bioinformatics: The number of nucleated cells in each sample was estimated by amplification of reference gene primers within the assay. To quantify the absolute abundance of each unique TCRbeta CDR3 rearrangement, sequence reads were collapsed and filtered. Productive Simpson clonality was computed per sample as the square root of Simpson's diversity index over productive rearrangements. Here the immuneACCESS table is served through TCRdb, limited to in-frame sequences with V and J called. Missing clones are a known gap in these copies; in checked studies unresolved V genes cover under half, and the rest lacks a known reason. D and trimming come from the DNA, and the V and J calls and clone size come from that table. This sample is represented by tens of thousands of clones; about four fifths of them were singletons. The ten top clones hold about 14% of the sample.

These data are taken from a study of blood T cell repertoires in COVID-19 (dated by TCRdb to the early 2020s). Broadly, across the study: Samples covering the acute and convalescent phases of COVID-19 were provided by collaborators in the United States, Italy and Spain. The material from the prospective study consisted of cDNA or gDNA derived from T cells, B-cell-depleted T cells, or PBMCs. The dataset comprised deeply sampled blood TCRbeta repertoires from subjects exposed to, actively infected with, or recovered from COVID-19. The repertoires were made available in a free public database intended to serve as a resource for research on the immune response to SARS-CoV-2. Samples were obtained from the ongoing ImmuneRACE study (first 160 participants) and from about 1,300 subjects provided by 6 global collaborators. The sample metadata nearly always contained a de-identified subject ID, COVID-19 status, age in years and sex. Where available, HLA class I and class II types were obtained from metadata supplied by the sample provider rather than from assay-based typing.

V is pared back by 3 bases and J by 0 bases, with 13 bases lying between the germline termini. The CDR3 runs 16 residues from the cysteine to the phenylalanine. Of the read, only the CDR3 DNA is kept; its 48 bases are in frame from base 1. From the germline V gene, CDR1 is SGHRS and CDR2 is YFSETQ. What the research found in general, with its limitations: Clinical and demographic metadata were provided uncurated, with the amount varying by source and participant.

This TCR was sampled from a human donor in a cohort sampled during active COVID-19. Recombination linked TRBV5-1 to TRBJ1-3, with the D gene uncertain. Specimen: peripheral blood. The DNA sequence is TGCGCCAGCAGCTATGAGGGCGTATTCTCTGGAAACACCATATATTTT. It translates as CASSYEGVFSGNTIYF.